These 5 T cell receptor beta chains share one sample of origin, sequenced in a study of monozygotic twins with inflammatory bowel disease. No DNA is given; TCRdb re-called the 5' RACE reads and lists each CDR3 protein once. The listing records about 93,000 distinct CDR3 sequences. The sequenced sample was blood. The receptors originated from a human donor with ulcerative colitis or Crohn's disease, or a healthy co-twin of an affected twin (not recorded which).

This chain links TRBV28 with TRBJ2-7; there is no DNA to check the TCRdb D call of TRBD1. The CDR3 loop spans 14 amino acids. CDR1 is MDHEN, CDR2 SYDVKM, per germline. CDR3 loop: CASSLRGHIYEQYF.

The V and J genes are TRBV9 and TRBJ1-1; the D call from TCRdb, TRBD1, cannot be confirmed without DNA. The germline V gene has CDR1 SGDLS and CDR2 YYNGEE. The CDR3 covers 13 residues. The CDR3 protein is CASSVGARAEAFF.

This chain uses TRBV12-3 or TRBV12-4 with TRBJ2-1; without DNA, the TCRdb call of TRBD2 cannot be checked. The CDR3 runs to 15 residues. The CDR3: CDSRRTSGGYNEQFF.

This rearrangement joins TRBV20-1 to TRBJ2-7. The CDR3 contains 11 residues. Germline V gene data show CDR1 as DFQATT and CDR2 as SNEGSKA (reference sequence). The CDR3 here is CSARDPYEQYF.

Here the CDR3 reads CASSLVLAEETQYF. The chain carries TRBV7-9 and TRBJ2-5; TCRdb proposes TRBD2, but this gene call is untestable without DNA. The CDR3 has 14 amino acids. Germline V gene lookup returns CDR1 SEHNR and CDR2 FQNEAQ (reference sequence).